The 7 T cell receptor beta chains reported below all come from one sample, sequenced in a study of blood T cells in healthy people across ages. A J-beta primer mix and a sample-barcoded 5' primer were used in a second PCR of about 6 to 12 cycles. TCRdb re-called the 5' RACE reads with MiXCR, one entry per CDR3 protein. This sample carries about 680,000 distinct CDR3 sequences, around 45% of them seen once, and the ten largest clones take about 32%. Sequencing was done on a sample of blood. These receptors were obtained from a woman aged 60-70 years in good health.

This clonotype has a handful of counts. The chain carries TRBV5-1 and TRBJ2-3, with D possibly being TRBD1 (5 bases). The CDR3 spans 14 residues. Trimming pared 3 bases from V and 6 bases from J, leaving 14 bases between. In germline, CDR1 is SGHRS, CDR2 YFSETQ. The CDR3 DNA is TGCGCCAGCAGCTCGCGAGCGAACAGGGATACGCAGTATTTT. Translation: CASSSRANRDTQYF.

This clonotype showed up just once. The genes are TRBV20-1 and TRBJ2-1; 9 bases map to TRBD2. The CDR3 loop spans 13 amino acids. The J segment lost 2 bases and the V segment lost 5 bases, leaving 1 base of the junction unmatched. Germline V gene data show CDR1 as DFQATT and CDR2 as SNEGSKA (reference sequence). CDR3 loop: CSALAGTYNEQFF. CDR3 DNA: TGCAGTGCTCTAGCGGGAACCTACAATGAGCAGTTCTTC.

This chain links TRBV20-1 with TRBJ2-1; tentative D call: TRBD2 (5 bases). Looked up from germline, CDR1 is DFQATT and CDR2 is SNEGSKA (reference sequence). This CDR3 region has 12 residues. The V gene lost 3 bases and the J gene lost 9 bases, with 12 bases spanning the gap. For the CDR3, the DNA is TGCAGTGCTAGCCCGACTGCGGGTGAGCAGTTCTTC. Its protein product is CSASPTAGEQFF.

This clonotype was found a few times. The chain couples TRBV11-2 to TRBJ2-3; 8 positions agree with TRBD2. The CDR3 loop spans 17 amino acids. J was trimmed by 4 bases and V by 2 bases; bases with no gene match: 11. CDR1 and CDR2 (germline): SGHAT, FQNNGV. The CDR3 DNA follows: TGTGCCAGCAGCTTATTCGGGGCAGCGGGAGTCCCAGATACGCAGTATTTT. The encoded protein is CASSLFGAAGVPDTQYF.

The V and J genes are TRBV4-2 and TRBJ2-4; D is tentatively TRBD1 or TRBD2 (7 bases each). There are 19 residues in the CDR3. CDR1 is LGHNA, CDR2 YNFKEQ, per germline. V was trimmed by 5 bases and J by 3 bases, leaving 26 bases between them. The CDR3 sequence is CASSDREGRAGMGKNIQYF. DNA of the CDR3: TGTGCCAGCAGCGACAGGGAGGGACGAGCGGGAATGGGCAAAAACATTCAGTACTTC.

This chain joins TRBV10-3 and TRBJ2-1, with D possibly matching TRBD2 (5 bases). The ends were cut back, 8 bases at V and 5 bases at J, with 7 bases in the middle. Per the germline V gene, CDR1 is ENHRY and CDR2 is SYGVKD. CDR3 size: 11 residues. The CDR3 spells CAIEADNEQFF. The CDR3 DNA is TGTGCCATCGAAGCGGACAATGAGCAGTTCTTC.

The sample holds a few counts of this clonotype. This sequence joins TRBV20-1 and TRBJ2-7; D is perhaps TRBD1 (5 bases). Germline V gene sequence: CDR1 DFQATT, CDR2 SNEGSKA (reference sequence). The CDR3 has 13 amino acids. V lost 3 bases to trimming and J lost 3 bases, with 12 bases between them. CDR3 region: CSARGQLNYEQYF. The CDR3 DNA reads TGCAGTGCTAGGGGGCAGCTCAACTACGAGCAGTACTTC.